The rows below give T cell receptor beta chains drawn from one sample of a study of blood T cell repertoires in COVID-19. The data were produced by immunoSEQ multiplex PCR, yet TCRdb's version contains in-frame clones alone and is incomplete. The sample has 130,000 to 150,000 clones, around 81% seen once; the top ten hold 7% to 10%. Specimen: peripheral blood. These receptors all come from a human donor with acute or convalescent COVID-19. The donor label of this sample is uncertain. CDR3s include the opening cysteine and the closing phenylalanine or tryptophan. A D gene is named only where the DNA matches it firmly. Clone size is shown for a subset of rows, as once, few, many or a class of expanded clone.

J gene	CDR3 length	V gene	D gene	clone size	CDR3 DNA	CDR3 protein
TRBJ1-1	17	TRBV5-1	TRBD1	.	TGCGCCAGCAGCTTGGCGGCAGGGGGTCCTAGGGACACTGAAGCTTTCTTT	CASSLAAGGPRDTEAFF
TRBJ2-7	15	TRBV5-1	TRBD1	many	TGCGCCAGCAGCTTGACTTCAGGGGGCCCCTACGAGCAGTACTTC	CASSLTSGGPYEQYF
TRBJ2-7	14	TRBV24-1	TRBD1	.	TGTGCCACCAGTGACCCGGGACAGGGATACGAGCAGTACTTC	CATSDPGQGYEQYF
TRBJ2-3	13	TRBV9	.	.	TGTGCCAGCAGCGATTTAGCGGCGGATACGCAGTATTTT	CASSDLAADTQYF
TRBJ1-2	15	TRBV4-1	TRBD1	.	TGCGCCAGCAGCCAGGACCCCGGGACAGGGGTTGGCTACACCTTC	CASSQDPGTGVGYTF
TRBJ2-5	16	TRBV6-5	.	.	TGTGCCAGCAGTTACTTTCACCGGGGGGCCGGGGAGACCCAGTACTTC	CASSYFHRGAGETQYF
TRBJ2-5	15	TRBV19	.	.	.	CASGRVGSGADLLYF
TRBJ1-2	15	TRBV6-5	TRBD1	.	TGTGCCAGCAGATTTAACAGGGGCGGAGGCTATGGCTACACCTTC	CASRFNRGGGYGYTF
TRBJ2-3	15	TRBV7-8	TRBD2	.	TGTGCCAGCAGCTTAGTTCTAGCGGGGACAGATACGCAGTATTTT	CASSLVLAGTDTQYF
TRBJ1-1	13	TRBV30	TRBD1	.	TGTGCCTGGACACAGGGGGCATACACTGAAGCTTTCTTT	CAWTQGAYTEAFF
TRBJ2-1	17	TRBV6-6	TRBD1	.	TGTGCCAGCAGTCGTCCTTCCGGGACAGGGGGCCCCAATGAGCAGTTCTTC	CASSRPSGTGGPNEQFF
TRBJ2-2	14	TRBV6-6	TRBD1	.	TGTGCCAGCAAGGGACAGGGGGACACCGGGGAGCTGTTTTTT	CASKGQGDTGELFF
TRBJ1-6	16	TRBV19	TRBD1	.	TGTGCCAGTAGTAAGGGGGTGGGACAGCCCAATTCACCCCTCCACTTT	CASSKGVGQPNSPLHF
TRBJ1-2	12	TRBV7-2	.	.	TGTGCCAGCAGCCCACTCAACTATGGCTACACCTTC	CASSPLNYGYTF
TRBJ2-6	15	TRBV5-4	TRBD2	.	TGTGCCAGCAGGCGGGGGGGAGCTGGGGCCAACGTCCTGACTTTC	CASRRGGAGANVLTF
TRBJ2-3	13	TRBV10-3	.	.	TGTGCCAACCGGACAGATAAAACAGATACGCAGTATTTT	CANRTDKTDTQYF
TRBJ2-1	13	TRBV2	.	.	TGTGCCAGCAACTGGGGCGGGACCAATGAGCAGTTCTTC	CASNWGGTNEQFF
TRBJ1-1	17	TRBV4-1	.	.	TGCGCCAGCAGCCAAGGGTATCCCCTGGGGAGGAACACTGAAGCTTTCTTT	CASSQGYPLGRNTEAFF